Detailed here is one T cell receptor (beta chain). These data originate in a study of blood T cell repertoires in COVID-19. About the research overall: Samples came from the United States, Italy and Spain, spanning acute and convalescent COVID-19.

Assignments of participants to cohorts depended upon their own reported clinical history. Exposed enrollees encountered a COVID-19 case at some point within 2 weeks before study entry. The V gene end was trimmed by 5 bases and the J gene end by 1 base; junction bases not matched to a gene: 7. The length of the CDR3 is 16 residues. Germline CDR1 MNHEY, CDR2 SMNVEV (reference sequence). Methods used by the authors: Estimated nucleated cell counts came from reference gene primer amplification. Data came from immunoSEQ multiplex PCR; TCRdb stores just in-frame clones and leaves some out. V and J calls and clone size are given by that table; D and trimming were obtained from the DNA. The sample includes a few hundred thousand clones, 85% to 90% of them seen just once.

The specimen was PBMCs or T cells enriched from blood (not recorded which). This receptor was identified in a woman aged 45-60 years who had been exposed to COVID-19. The gene calls are TRBV27 and TRBJ2-2, with 7 bases fitting TRBD2. CDR3 nucleotide sequence: TGTGCCAGCAGTCGGACGGGGGGAATGAACACCGGGGAGCTGTTTTTT. Its translation: CASSRTGGMNTGELFF.